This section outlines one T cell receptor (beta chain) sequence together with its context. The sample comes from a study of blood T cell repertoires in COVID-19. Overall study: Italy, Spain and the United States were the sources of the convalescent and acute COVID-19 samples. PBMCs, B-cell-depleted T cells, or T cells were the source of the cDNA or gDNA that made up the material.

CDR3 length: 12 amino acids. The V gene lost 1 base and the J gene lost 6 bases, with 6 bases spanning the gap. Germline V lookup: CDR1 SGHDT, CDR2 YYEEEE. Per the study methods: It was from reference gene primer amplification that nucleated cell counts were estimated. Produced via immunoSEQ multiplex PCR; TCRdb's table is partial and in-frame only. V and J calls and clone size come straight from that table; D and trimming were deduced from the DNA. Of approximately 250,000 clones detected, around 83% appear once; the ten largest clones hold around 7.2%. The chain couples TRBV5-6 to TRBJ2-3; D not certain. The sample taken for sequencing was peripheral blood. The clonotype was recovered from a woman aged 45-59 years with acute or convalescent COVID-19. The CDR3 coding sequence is TGTGCCAGCAGCTTGAGAGCGGATACGCAGTATTTT. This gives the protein CASSLRADTQYF.